This TCR beta chain was recorded in a study of control samples from healthy donors and cancer patients. Germline CDR1 and CDR2: MGHRA and YSYEKL. The CDR3 has 14 amino acids. With 5 bases clipped from V and 4 bases from J, the junction kept 6 bases outside the gene matches. Sequenced by immunoSEQ multiplex PCR; TCRdb stores in-frame clones only, minus some. Here the sample spans about 92,000 clones, around 80% being singletons. Input material: blood. The source is a woman aged 55-70 years in good health. J is TRBJ1-1 and V is TRBV4-1; 8 bases agree with TRBD1. CDR3 in amino acids: CASSSQGARTEAFF. The DNA for the CDR3 is TGCGCCAGCAGCTCGCAGGGGGCGCGCACTGAAGCTTTCTTT.